The 5 T cell receptor beta chains given below trace back to one sample, sequenced in a study of STAT3 mutations in large granular lymphocyte leukemia. General observations from the study: In T-cell large granular lymphocyte leukemia, about half of patients showed multiple immunodominant subclonotypes.

Libraries were prepared by immunoSEQ multiplex PCR; TCRdb keeps only in-frame clonotypes and omits some of them. This table holds 7,000 to 9,000 clones, under 85% found once. Their specific antigens are unknown. Sequenced sample: peripheral blood mononuclear cells. Every receptor here comes from a woman aged 35 to 49 with T-cell large granular lymphocyte leukemia. Some clones in this sample may be carry-over from other donors' samples.

This clone was seen only once. The rearrangement uses TRBV6-5 and TRBJ2-7; D is uncertain. The V and J ends lost 3 bases and 1 base respectively, with 10 bases between them. The CDR3 contains 14 residues. In germline, CDR1 is MNHEY, CDR2 SVGAGI. CDR3 residues: CASSYSRFSYEQYF. CDR3 nucleotides: TGTGCCAGCAGTTATAGCAGGTTTTCCTACGAGCAGTACTTC.

This clone was detected only once. The chain uses TRBV5-6 and TRBJ1-2; 9 positions agree with TRBD1. This CDR3 is 14 amino acids long. With V trimmed by 4 bases and J by 5 bases, 6 bases remained unmatched. In germline, CDR1 is SGHDT, CDR2 YYEEEE. The CDR3 reads CASSAGTGRYGYTF. The CDR3 nucleotides read TGTGCCAGCAGCGCGGGGACAGGGAGGTATGGCTACACCTTC. Drawing the rest from reference TRBV5-6 and TRBJ1-2, the complete variable domain is DAGVTQSPTHLIKTRGQQVTLRCSPKSGHDTVSWYQQALGQGPQFIFQYYEEEERQRGNFPDRFSGHQFPNYSSELNVNALLLGDSALYLCASSAGTGRYGYTFGSGTRLTVV.

This chain uses TRBV30 with TRBJ2-3; D is unresolved. The CDR3 covers 12 residues. V was cut by 0 bases and J by 3 bases, with 4 bases left in between. The germline gives CDR1 GTSNPN, CDR2 SVGIG (reference sequence). In DNA form, the CDR3 reads TGTGCCTGGAGTGTTAGGACAGATACGCAGTATTTT. Its protein product is CAWSVRTDTQYF.

The chain has TRBV18 and TRBJ2-7, with TRBD1 matching over 8 bases. In germline, CDR1 is KGHSH, CDR2 LQKENI. This CDR3 spans 13 amino acids. After removal of 3 bases from V and 7 bases from J, the junction contained 5 bases not matched to a gene. Here the CDR3 DNA reads TGTGCCAGCTCACCGCAGGGGGCGCGGGAGCAGTACTTC. Translation: CASSPQGAREQYF. The full variable domain, rest sourced from reference TRBV18 and TRBJ2-7, is NAGVMQNPRHLVRRRGQEARLRCSPMKGHSHVYWYRQLPEEGLKFMVYLQKENIIDESGMPKERFSAEFPKEGPSILRIQQVVRGDSAAYFCASSPQGAREQYFGPGTRLTVT.

This clone was observed a few times. In nucleotides, the CDR3 is TGTGCCTGGAGTGTTGTAAGGAGCACTGAAGCTTTCTTT. Translation gives CAWSVVRSTEAFF. The genes are TRBV30 and TRBJ1-1; D is uncertain. With 0 bases removed from V and 4 bases from J, the gap between germline ends came to 9 bases. Germline values: CDR1 GTSNPN, CDR2 SVGIG (reference sequence). CDR3 length: 13 residues.